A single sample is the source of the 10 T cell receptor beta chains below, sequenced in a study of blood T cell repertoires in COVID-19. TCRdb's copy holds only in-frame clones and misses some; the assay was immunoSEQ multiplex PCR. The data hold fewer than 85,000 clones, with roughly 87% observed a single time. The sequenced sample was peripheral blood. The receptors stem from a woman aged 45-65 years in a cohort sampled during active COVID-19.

In DNA form, the CDR3 reads TGTGCCAGCAGATCCGGGACAGGGGCGGCCGAGCAGTACTTC. Protein sequence: CASRSGTGAAEQYF. This rearrangement joins TRBV28 to TRBJ2-7, with 10 bases identical to TRBD1. The CDR3 has 14 residues. V lost 6 bases and J lost 6; bases outside the gene matches: 8. Germline assignment: CDR1 MDHEN and CDR2 SYDVKM.

Here the CDR3 reads CASSPWASGEETQYF. The CDR3 DNA is TGCGCCAGCAGCCCCTGGGCTAGCGGAGAAGAGACCCAGTACTTC. The chain joins TRBV5-1 to TRBJ2-5; 7 bases line up with TRBD2. J was trimmed by 3 bases and V by 4 bases; bases with no gene match: 9. The germline V gene has CDR1 SGHRS and CDR2 YFSETQ. This CDR3 contains 15 residues.

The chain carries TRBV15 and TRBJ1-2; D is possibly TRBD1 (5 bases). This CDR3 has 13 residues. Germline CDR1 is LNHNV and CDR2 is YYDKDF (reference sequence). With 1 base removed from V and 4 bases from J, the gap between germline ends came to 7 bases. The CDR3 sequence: CATSRGDSYGYTF. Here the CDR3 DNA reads TGTGCCACCAGCAGAGGAGACAGCTATGGCTACACCTTC.

The CDR3 spells CASSRETSGRAQNEQFF. In DNA, the CDR3 is TGTGCCAGCAGTCGGGAGACTAGCGGGAGGGCCCAAAATGAGCAGTTCTTC. V usage is TRBV6-6 and J usage is TRBJ2-1, with 14 positions matching TRBD2. This CDR3 has 17 residues. Germline loops: CDR1 MNHNY, CDR2 SVGAGI (reference sequence). The V and J ends lost 5 bases and 7 bases, in that order; junction bases with no gene match: 10.

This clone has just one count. The DNA for the CDR3 is TGCGCCAGCAACCGGACAGGGGAAACCGGGGAGCTGTTTTTT. It specifies CASNRTGETGELFF. The V gene is TRBV5-1, the J gene TRBJ2-2, with 9 bases aligning to TRBD1. The germline V gene encodes CDR1 SGHRS and CDR2 YFSETQ. Trimming took 6 bases from V and 5 from J; bases not matched to a gene: 5. The CDR3 is 14 amino acids.

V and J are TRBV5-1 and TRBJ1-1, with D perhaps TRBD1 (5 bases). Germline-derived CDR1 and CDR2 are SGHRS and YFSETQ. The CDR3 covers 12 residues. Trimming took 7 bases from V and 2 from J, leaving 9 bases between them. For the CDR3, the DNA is TGCGCCAGCGGGGCTTCAAACACTGAAGCTTTCTTT. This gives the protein CASGASNTEAFF.

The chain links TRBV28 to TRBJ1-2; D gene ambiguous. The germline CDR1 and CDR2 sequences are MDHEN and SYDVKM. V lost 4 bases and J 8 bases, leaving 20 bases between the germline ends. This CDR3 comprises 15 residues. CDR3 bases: TGTGCCAGCAGTTCTCCAGTCGCAGGTGGAGGGGGCTACACCTTC. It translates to CASSSPVAGGGGYTF.

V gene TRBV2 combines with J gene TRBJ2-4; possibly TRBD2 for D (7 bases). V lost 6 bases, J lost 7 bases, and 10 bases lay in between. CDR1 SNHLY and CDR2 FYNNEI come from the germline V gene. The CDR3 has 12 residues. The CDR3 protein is CASRGGGNIQYF. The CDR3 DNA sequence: TGTGCCAGCAGGGGAGGGGGGAACATTCAGTACTTC.

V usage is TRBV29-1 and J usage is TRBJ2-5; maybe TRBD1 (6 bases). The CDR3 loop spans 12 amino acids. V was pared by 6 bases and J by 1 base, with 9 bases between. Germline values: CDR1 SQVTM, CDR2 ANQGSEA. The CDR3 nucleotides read TGCAGCGTGACGGACAGCCAAGAGACCCAGTACTTC. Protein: CSVTDSQETQYF.

CDR3 region: CASSQVAGGTGELFF. As DNA, the CDR3 is TGTGCCAGCAGCCAAGTGGCGGGTGGAACCGGGGAGCTGTTTTTT. The chain employs TRBV3-1 (or the pseudogene TRBV3-2) and TRBJ2-2, with TRBD2 as a possible D gene (5 bases). CDR3 length equals 15 residues. Germline V gene sequence: CDR1 LGHDT, CDR2 YNNKEL (reference sequence). The germline V and J ends were trimmed by 1 base and 5 bases, with 11 bases remaining between them.